The present T cell receptor (beta chain) was sequenced within a study of regulatory T cells in long-lasting Graves disease. Study-wide results and limits: Public clonotype sharing was higher in persistent than newly diagnosed patients.

Time point reported: newly diagnosed GD, antithyroid drugs for less than 3 months. The TCR library was made from RNA extracted from PBMCs. Comment on this clonotype: What it recognizes is unknown.

Combining iRepertoire HTBI primers with Arm-PCR of CDR3 regions, the authors built TCR beta libraries. A single record per CDR3 protein comes from TCRdb applying MiXCR to the multiplex PCR reads. The profile shows about 530,000 distinct CDR3 sequences, approximately 16% of them singletons. V was pared by 3 bases and J by 4 bases, with 24 bases between. The CDR3 contains 19 residues. Germline V CDR1 and CDR2: SGHTA, FQGNSA. This same sample was also part of a study on T cells in Graves' hyperthyroidism and ophthalmopathy. That work states: HTBI primers were employed in a first-round RT-PCR of the TCR CDR3.

The rearrangement joins TRBV7-2 to TRBJ2-2; tentative D call: TRBD2 (6 bases). This sequence originates from a woman aged 40 to 65 with Graves disease. The starting material was peripheral blood mononuclear cells (PBMCs), obtained at new diagnosis, from a patient treated with antithyroid drugs. The CDR3 loop reads CASSLGSLWGSAGTGELFF. The CDR3 bases are TGTGCCAGCAGCTTGGGTAGCCTTTGGGGCTCAGCGGGCACCGGGGAGCTGTTTTTT.